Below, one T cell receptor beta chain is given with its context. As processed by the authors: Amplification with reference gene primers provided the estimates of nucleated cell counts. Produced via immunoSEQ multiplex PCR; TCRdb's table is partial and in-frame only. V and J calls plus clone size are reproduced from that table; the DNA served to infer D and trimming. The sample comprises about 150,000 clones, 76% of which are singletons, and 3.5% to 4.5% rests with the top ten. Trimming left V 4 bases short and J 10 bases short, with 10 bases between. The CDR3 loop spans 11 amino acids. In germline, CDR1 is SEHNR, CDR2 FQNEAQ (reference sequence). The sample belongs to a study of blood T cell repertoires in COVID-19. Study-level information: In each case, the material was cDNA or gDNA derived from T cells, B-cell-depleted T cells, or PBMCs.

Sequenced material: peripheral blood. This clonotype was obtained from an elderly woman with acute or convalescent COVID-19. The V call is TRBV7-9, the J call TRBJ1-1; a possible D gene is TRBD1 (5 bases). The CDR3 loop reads CASSSWGGAFF. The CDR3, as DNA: TGTGCCAGCAGCTCCTGGGGCGGAGCTTTCTTT.